The clone carrying this T cell receptor (beta chain) has at least ten counts. Its specificity is unknown. PCR primers comprised 60 Vbeta and 13 Jbeta primers. Using immunoSEQ multiplex PCR, the repertoire was profiled, and TCRdb retains in-frame clones only, with some absent. The sample has about 220,000 clones, approximately 82% seen once. This sample stems from a study of cytomegalovirus exposure and HLA in healthy donors. Findings and limits, study-wide: For TCR beta chains, V- and J-gene trimming was later linked to a missense DCLRE1C variant.

This CDR3 is built from 12 residues. Germline lookup yields CDR1 LNHDA and CDR2 SQIVND (reference sequence). Trimming cost V 1 base and J 7 bases, with 4 bases left between them. This chain connects TRBV19 to TRBJ1-4; D uncertain. Sequenced material: PBMCs. The source of this sequence is a man aged 18 to 29 in good health and CMV-seronegative. The CDR3 here is CASSIGAEKLFF. The CDR3 bases are TGTGCCAGTAGTATAGGGGCTGAAAAACTGTTTTTT.